Listed below are T cell receptor beta chains from one sample, sequenced in a study of early T cells in non-severe SARS-CoV-2 infection. MiXCR, applied by TCRdb to the 5' RACE reads, yields one record per CDR3 protein. The data show under 70,000 distinct CDR3 sequences, approximately 6.1% seen once. Sequencing was performed on whole blood, taken at baseline. Receptors were obtained from an adult who was a healthcare worker with PCR-confirmed SARS-CoV-2 infection or an uninfected control (not recorded which). The CDR3 runs from the conserved cysteine through the conserved F or W. D genes are given only for firm matches. Clone size is shown for a subset of rows, as once, few, many or a class of expanded clone.

d_gene	v_gene	j_gene	len	abundance	CDR3nt	CDR3aa
NA	TRBV2	TRBJ1-2	12	many	TGTGCCAGCAGTGCGGCAGGCTATGGCTACACCTTC	CASSAAGYGYTF
NA	TRBV3-1	TRBJ1-6	12	many	TGTGCCAGCAGCCAAAGTACTTCACCCCTCCACTTT	CASSQSTSPLHF
NA	TRBV29-1	TRBJ2-3	13	few	TGCAGCGTTAGGGTAATGAGCACAGATACGCAGTATTTT	CSVRVMSTDTQYF
TRBD2	TRBV7-2	TRBJ2-1	16	NA	TGTGCCAGCAGCTTAGGGCGTCTAGCGGGAAGGAATGAGCAGTTCTTC	CASSLGRLAGRNEQFF
NA	TRBV20-1	TRBJ1-1	14	many	TGCAGTGCTACCTTGGGGGGGCATGGCACTGAAGCTTTCTTT	CSATLGGHGTEAFF
TRBD2	TRBV10-3	TRBJ2-2	16	NA	TGTGCCATCAGTGTAGGGGCGGGAGCGAACACCGGGGAGCTGTTTTTT	CAISVGAGANTGELFF
TRBD1	TRBV6-2/TRBV6-3	TRBJ2-1	14	many	TGTGCCAGCAGTTGGGACAGGCAGTACAATGAGCAGTTCTTC	CASSWDRQYNEQFF
NA	TRBV6-6	TRBJ2-1	16	NA	TGTGCCAGCAGGAACCTTGCGGGACAGTTTATACATGAGCAGTTCTTC	CASRNLAGQFIHEQFF
NA	TRBV2	TRBJ1-5	14	many	TGTGCCAGCAGTGAAGCGTTGAGGAATCAGCCCCAGCATTTT	CASSEALRNQPQHF
TRBD1	TRBV28	TRBJ1-2	13	many	TGTGCCAGCAGTGGACAGGGGATCTATGGCTACACCTTC	CASSGQGIYGYTF
TRBD2	TRBV4-1	TRBJ2-2	19	many	TGCGCCAGCAGCCCATATGTTCCGGTGGGACTAAGGAACACCGGGGAGCTGTTTTTT	CASSPYVPVGLRNTGELFF
TRBD2	TRBV28	TRBJ2-7	14	many	TGTGCCAGCAGTCCGGGAGGGGCTTCCTACGAGCAGTACTTC	CASSPGGASYEQYF
NA	TRBV7-2	TRBJ2-5	13	few	TGTGCCAGCAGCTTAGGTACCCTAGAGACCCAGTACTTC	CASSLGTLETQYF
TRBD2	TRBV5-1	TRBJ2-7	13	many	TGCGCCAGCAGCTTGAGCGGGAGGCACGAGCAGTACTTC	CASSLSGRHEQYF
NA	TRBV12-2	TRBJ2-1	15	many	TGTGCAAGTCGCCCTATCGAGAGCTCCTACAATGAGCAGTTCTTC	CASRPIESSYNEQFF
NA	TRBV29-1	TRBJ1-1	13	NA	TGCAGCGTTGAAAGCGGCAGAACTCCGGGCGGTTTCTTT	CSVESGRTPGGFF
NA	TRBV5-5	TRBJ1-6	13	NA	TGTGCCAGCAGCCGTGTGTCTGTTTCACCCCTCCACTTT	CASSRVSVSPLHF
NA	TRBV29-1	TRBJ1-3	15	many	TGCAGCGTTGAAGATCCAACAGAGAGGGTAGACACCATATATTTT	CSVEDPTERVDTIYF
TRBD2	TRBV5-1	TRBJ2-5	16	NA	TGCGCCAGCAGCTTGGACGCGGGAGGGCGGGGAGAGACCCAGTACTTC	CASSLDAGGRGETQYF
NA	TRBV6-2/TRBV6-3	TRBJ2-1	17	many	TGTGCCAGCAGTTACCCCCTCGGAGGGCCCTTCAACAATGAGCAGTTCTTC	CASSYPLGGPFNNEQFF
NA	TRBV3-1	TRBJ1-1	12	NA	TGTGCCAGCAGCCAAGATAGATATGAAGCTTTCTTT	CASSQDRYEAFF
NA	TRBV28	TRBJ2-7	14	NA	TGTGCCAGCAGTTTCCGAGTAGTAATGGCGGAGCAGTACTTC	CASSFRVVMAEQYF
TRBD1	TRBV28	TRBJ2-5	18	many	TGTGCCAGCAGTGCCGGACAGGGGTTCGCGAACCACCAAGAGACCCAGTACTTC	CASSAGQGFANHQETQYF
TRBD2	TRBV20-1	TRBJ2-3	14	many	TGCAGTGCGACCGGACTAGATGGTACAGATACGCAGTATTTT	CSATGLDGTDTQYF
TRBD1	TRBV18	TRBJ1-2	17	NA	TGTGCCAGCTCACCACCGAATCGCGGGACAGGGGGCCTTGGCTACACCTTC	CASSPPNRGTGGLGYTF
NA	TRBV29-1	TRBJ2-3	11	many	TGCAGCGCTATATACGCAGATACGCAGTATTTT	CSAIYADTQYF
TRBD2	TRBV29-1	TRBJ2-3	15	NA	TGCAGCGTTGCCCTACTAGCGGGGCCCACAGATACGCAGTATTTT	CSVALLAGPTDTQYF
NA	TRBV20-1	TRBJ1-1	12	few	TGCAGTGCTAGGCCCAGACTGGTCGAAGCTTTCTTT	CSARPRLVEAFF
NA	TRBV7-8	TRBJ1-1	14	NA	TGTGCCAGCAGCCAGGGACGTGCGAACACTGAAGCTTTCTTT	CASSQGRANTEAFF
NA	TRBV6-5	TRBJ1-5	14	many	TGTGCCAGCAGCCCGAGGACAGTTCATCAGCCCCAGCATTTT	CASSPRTVHQPQHF
NA	TRBV5-1	TRBJ2-3	18	NA	TGCGCCAGCAGCTTGGCGTCCCGGACGGTTACTAGCACAGATACGCAGTATTTT	CASSLASRTVTSTDTQYF
TRBD2	TRBV19	TRBJ2-1	15	NA	TGTGCCAGTAGGAGGGCTAGCGGGAGCGTCCATGAGCAGTTCTTC	CASRRASGSVHEQFF
NA	TRBV4-1	TRBJ1-2	13	NA	TGCGCCAGCAGCCAAGAAGGGGGGACGGGCTACACCTTC	CASSQEGGTGYTF
TRBD1	TRBV20-1	TRBJ2-1	17	few	TGCAGTGCTTTACAGGGGTTCCCTTACCTTCCTTACAATGAGCAGTTCTTC	CSALQGFPYLPYNEQFF
NA	TRBV27	TRBJ2-3	11	many	TGTGCCAGTATCGGGACAGATACGCAGTATTTT	CASIGTDTQYF